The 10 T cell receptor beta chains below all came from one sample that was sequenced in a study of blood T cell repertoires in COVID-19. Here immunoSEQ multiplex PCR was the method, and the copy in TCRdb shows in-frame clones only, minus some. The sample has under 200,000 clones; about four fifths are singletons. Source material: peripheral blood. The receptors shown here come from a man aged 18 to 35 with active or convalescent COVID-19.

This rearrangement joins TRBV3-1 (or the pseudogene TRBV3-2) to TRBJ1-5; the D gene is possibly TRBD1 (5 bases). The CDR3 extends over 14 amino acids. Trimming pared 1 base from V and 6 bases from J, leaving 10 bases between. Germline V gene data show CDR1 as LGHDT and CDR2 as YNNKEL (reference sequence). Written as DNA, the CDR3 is TGTGCCAGCAGCCAAGGCGGGGGGGGTCAGCCCCAGCATTTT. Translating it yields CASSQGGGGQPQHF.

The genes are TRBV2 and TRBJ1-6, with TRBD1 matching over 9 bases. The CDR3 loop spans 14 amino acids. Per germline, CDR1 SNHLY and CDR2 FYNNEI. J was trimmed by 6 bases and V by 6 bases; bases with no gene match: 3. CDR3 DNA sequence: TGTGCCAGCAGCTTGGGACAGGGTAATTCACCCCTCCACTTT. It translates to CASSLGQGNSPLHF.

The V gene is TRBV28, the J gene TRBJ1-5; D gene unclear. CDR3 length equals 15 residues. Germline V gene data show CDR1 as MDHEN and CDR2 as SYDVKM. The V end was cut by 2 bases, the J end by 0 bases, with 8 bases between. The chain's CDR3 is CASSLPRSSNQPQHF. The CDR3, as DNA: TGTGCCAGCAGTTTACCCCGGAGTAGCAATCAGCCCCAGCATTTT.

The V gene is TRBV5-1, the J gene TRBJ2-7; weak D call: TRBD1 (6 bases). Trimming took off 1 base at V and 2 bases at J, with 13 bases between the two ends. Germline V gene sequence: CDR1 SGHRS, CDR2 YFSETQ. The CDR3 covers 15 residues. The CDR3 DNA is TGCGCCAGCAGCTTGCAGGGTCAGGGGACCTACGAGCAGTACTTC. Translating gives CASSLQGQGTYEQYF.

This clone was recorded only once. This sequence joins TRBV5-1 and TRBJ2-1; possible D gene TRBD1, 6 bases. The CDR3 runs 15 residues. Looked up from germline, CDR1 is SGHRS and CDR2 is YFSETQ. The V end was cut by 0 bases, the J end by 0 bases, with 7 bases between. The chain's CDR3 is CASSLEGGSYNEQFF. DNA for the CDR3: TGCGCCAGCAGCTTGGAAGGGGGCTCCTACAATGAGCAGTTCTTC. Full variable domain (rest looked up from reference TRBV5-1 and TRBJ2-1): KAGVTQTPRYLIKTRGQQVTLSCSPISGHRSVSWYQQTPGQGLQFLFEYFSETQRNKGNFPGRFSGRQFSNSRSEMNVSTLELGDSALYLCASSLEGGSYNEQFFGPGTRLTVL.

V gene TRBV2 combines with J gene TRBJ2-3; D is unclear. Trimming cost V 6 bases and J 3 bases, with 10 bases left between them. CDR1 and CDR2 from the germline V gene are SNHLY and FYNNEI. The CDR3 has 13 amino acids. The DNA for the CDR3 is TGTGCCAGCAGAACCCTAGGAACAGATACGCAGTATTTT. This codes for CASRTLGTDTQYF.

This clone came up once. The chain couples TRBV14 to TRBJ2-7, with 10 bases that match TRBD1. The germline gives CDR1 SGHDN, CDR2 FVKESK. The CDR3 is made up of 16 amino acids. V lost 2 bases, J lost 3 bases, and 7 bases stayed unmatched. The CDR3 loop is CASSQSFGTGDYEQYF. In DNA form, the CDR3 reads TGTGCCAGCAGCCAATCCTTCGGGACAGGGGACTACGAGCAGTACTTC.

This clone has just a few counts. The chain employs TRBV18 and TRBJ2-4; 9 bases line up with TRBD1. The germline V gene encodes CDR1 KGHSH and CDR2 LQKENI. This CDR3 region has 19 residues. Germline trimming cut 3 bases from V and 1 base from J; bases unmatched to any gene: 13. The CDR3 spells CASSPGLGQGSMAKNIQYF. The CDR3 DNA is TGTGCCAGCTCACCGGGGCTGGGACAGGGCTCGATGGCCAAAAACATTCAGTACTTC.

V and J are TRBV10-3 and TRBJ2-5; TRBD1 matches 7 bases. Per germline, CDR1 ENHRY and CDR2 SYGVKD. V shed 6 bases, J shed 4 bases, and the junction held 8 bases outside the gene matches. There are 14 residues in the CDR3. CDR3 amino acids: CAIRNTGDGETQYF. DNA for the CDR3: TGTGCCATCAGGAATACAGGGGATGGAGAGACCCAGTACTTC.

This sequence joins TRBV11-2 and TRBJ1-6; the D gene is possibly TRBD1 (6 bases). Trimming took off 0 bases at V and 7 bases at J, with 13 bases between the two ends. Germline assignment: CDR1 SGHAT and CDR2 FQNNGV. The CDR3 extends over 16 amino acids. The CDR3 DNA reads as TGTGCCAGCAGCTTAGAGTTGCGCAGGGGCAATTCACCCCTCCACTTT. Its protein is CASSLELRRGNSPLHF. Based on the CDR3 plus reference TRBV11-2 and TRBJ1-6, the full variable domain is EAGVAQSPRYKIIEKRQSVAFWCNPISGHATLYWYQQILGQGPKLLIQFQNNGVVDDSQLPKDRFSAERLKGVDSTLKIQPAKLEDSAVYLCASSLELRRGNSPLHFGNGTRLTVT.